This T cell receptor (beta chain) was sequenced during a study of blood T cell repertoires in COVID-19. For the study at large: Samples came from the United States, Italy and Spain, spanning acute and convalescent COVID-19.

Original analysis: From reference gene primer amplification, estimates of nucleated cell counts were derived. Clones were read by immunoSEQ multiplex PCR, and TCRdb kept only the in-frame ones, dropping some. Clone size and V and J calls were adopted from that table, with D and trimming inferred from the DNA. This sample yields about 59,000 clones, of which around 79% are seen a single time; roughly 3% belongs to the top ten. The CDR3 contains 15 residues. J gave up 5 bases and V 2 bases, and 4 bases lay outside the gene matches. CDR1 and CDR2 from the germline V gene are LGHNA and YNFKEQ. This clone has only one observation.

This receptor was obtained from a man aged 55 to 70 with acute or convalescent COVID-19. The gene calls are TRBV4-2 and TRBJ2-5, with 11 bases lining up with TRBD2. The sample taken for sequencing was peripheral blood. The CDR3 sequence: CASSQSSGGRETQYF. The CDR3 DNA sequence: TGTGCCAGCAGCCAATCTAGCGGGGGGCGGGAGACCCAGTACTTC.